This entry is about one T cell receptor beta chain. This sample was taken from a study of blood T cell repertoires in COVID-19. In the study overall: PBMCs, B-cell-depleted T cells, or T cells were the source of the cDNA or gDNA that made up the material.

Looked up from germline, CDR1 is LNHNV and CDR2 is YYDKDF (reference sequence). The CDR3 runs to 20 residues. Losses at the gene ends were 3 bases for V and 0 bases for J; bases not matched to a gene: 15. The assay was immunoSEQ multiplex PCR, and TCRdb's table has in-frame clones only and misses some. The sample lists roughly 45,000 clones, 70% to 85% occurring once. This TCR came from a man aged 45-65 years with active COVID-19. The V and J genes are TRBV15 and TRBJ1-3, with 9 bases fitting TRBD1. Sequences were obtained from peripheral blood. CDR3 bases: TGTGCCACCAGCAGGGCCGGGACAGGGTGGCCATTTAGCTCTGGAAACACCATATATTTT. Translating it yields CATSRAGTGWPFSSGNTIYF.